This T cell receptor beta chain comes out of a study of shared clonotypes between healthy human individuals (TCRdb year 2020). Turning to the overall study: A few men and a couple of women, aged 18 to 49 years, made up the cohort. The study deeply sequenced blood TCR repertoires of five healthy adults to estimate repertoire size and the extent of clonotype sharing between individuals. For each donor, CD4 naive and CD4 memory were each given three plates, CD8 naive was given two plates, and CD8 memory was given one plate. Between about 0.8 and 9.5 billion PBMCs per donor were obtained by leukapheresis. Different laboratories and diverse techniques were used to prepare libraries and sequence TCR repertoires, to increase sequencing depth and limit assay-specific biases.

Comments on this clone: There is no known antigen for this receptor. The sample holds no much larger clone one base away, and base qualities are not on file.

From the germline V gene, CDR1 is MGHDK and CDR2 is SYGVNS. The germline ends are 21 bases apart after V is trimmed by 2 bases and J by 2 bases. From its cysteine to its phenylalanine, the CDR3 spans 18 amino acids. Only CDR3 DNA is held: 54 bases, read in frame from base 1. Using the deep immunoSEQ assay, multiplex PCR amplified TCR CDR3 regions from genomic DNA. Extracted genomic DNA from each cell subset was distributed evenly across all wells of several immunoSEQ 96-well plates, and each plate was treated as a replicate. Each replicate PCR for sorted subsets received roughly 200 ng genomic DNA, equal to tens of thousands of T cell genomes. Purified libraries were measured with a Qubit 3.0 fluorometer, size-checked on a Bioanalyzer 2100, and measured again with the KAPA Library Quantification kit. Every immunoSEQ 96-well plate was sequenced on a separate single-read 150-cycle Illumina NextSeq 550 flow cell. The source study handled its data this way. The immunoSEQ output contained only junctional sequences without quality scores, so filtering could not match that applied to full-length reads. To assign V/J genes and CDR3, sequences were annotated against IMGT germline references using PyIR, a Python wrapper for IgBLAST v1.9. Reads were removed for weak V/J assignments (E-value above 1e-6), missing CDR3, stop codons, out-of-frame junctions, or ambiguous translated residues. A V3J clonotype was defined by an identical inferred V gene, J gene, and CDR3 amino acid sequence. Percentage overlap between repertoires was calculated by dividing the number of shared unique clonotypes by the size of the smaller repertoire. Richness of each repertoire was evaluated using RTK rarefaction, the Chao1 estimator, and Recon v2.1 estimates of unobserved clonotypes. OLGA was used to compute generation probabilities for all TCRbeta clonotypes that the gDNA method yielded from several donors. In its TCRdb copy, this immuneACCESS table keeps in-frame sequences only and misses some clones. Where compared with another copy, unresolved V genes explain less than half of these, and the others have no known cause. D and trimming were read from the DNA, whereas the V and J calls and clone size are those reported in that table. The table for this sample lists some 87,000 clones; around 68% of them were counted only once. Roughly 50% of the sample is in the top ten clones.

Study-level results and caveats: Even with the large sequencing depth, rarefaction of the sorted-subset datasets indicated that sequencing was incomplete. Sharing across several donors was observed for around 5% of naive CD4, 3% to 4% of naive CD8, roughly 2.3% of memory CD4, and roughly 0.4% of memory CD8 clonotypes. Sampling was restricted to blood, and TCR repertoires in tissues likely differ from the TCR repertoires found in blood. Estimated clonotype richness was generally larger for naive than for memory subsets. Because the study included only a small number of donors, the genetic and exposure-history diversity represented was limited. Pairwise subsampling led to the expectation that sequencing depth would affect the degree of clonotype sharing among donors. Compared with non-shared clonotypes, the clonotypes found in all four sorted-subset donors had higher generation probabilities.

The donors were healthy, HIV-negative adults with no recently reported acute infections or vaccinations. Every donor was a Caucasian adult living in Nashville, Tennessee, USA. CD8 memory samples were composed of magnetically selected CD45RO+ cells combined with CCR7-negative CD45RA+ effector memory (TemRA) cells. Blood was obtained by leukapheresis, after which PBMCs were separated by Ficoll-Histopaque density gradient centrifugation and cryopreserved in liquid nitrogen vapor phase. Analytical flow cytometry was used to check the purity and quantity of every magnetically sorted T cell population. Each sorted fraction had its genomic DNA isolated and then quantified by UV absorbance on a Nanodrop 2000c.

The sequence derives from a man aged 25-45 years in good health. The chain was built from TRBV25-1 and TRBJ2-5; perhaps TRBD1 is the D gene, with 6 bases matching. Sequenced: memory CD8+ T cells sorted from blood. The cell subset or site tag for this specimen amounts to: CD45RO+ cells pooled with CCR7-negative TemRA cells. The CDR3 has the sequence CASSERVPGQPLQETQYF. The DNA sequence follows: TGTGCCAGCAGTGAACGGGTCCCCGGACAGCCCTTACAAGAGACCCAGTACTTC.